A single sample is the source of the 29 T cell receptor beta chains below, sequenced in a study of blood T cells in healthy people across ages. A second 7 to 11 cycle PCR used barcoded and J-beta primers. TCRdb ran MiXCR on the 5' RACE reads and lists one entry per CDR3 protein. Here the sample spans some 1 million distinct CDR3 sequences, under 45% being singletons. Sample: blood. These receptors were obtained from a woman in her sixties or seventies in good health.

This clonotype has a handful of counts. The genes are TRBV7-3 and TRBJ2-7; weak D call: TRBD2 (6 bases). CDR1 is SGHTA, CDR2 FQGTGA, per germline. V was shortened by 5 bases and J by 10 bases, with 18 bases between the two germline ends. This CDR3 has 13 residues. The CDR3 is CASSPGGQSLQYF. For the CDR3, the DNA is TGTGCCAGCAGCCCAGGAGGGCAGTCTCTCCAGTACTTC.

This rearrangement joins TRBV13 to TRBJ2-7; D is possibly TRBD2 (6 bases). CDR3 length equals 14 residues. Germline CDR1 is PRHDT and CDR2 is FYEKMQ (reference sequence). The germline V and J ends were trimmed by 4 bases and 4 bases, with 14 bases remaining between them. CDR3 bases: TGTGCCAGCAGCTCCCGCCTGGAGGGTTACGAGCAGTACTTC. It translates to CASSSRLEGYEQYF.

Regarding this clonotype: A much larger clonotype is one base distant, so this may be a read error. The chain combines TRBV2 with TRBJ2-7, with D tentatively TRBD1 (6 bases). This CDR3 is built from 12 residues. V was trimmed by 4 bases and J by 2 bases, leaving 6 bases between them. Germline V gene lookup returns CDR1 SNHLY and CDR2 FYNNEI. CDR3 protein: CASSGQAYEQYF. The CDR3 DNA follows: TGTGCCAGCAGTGGACAGGCCTACGAGCAGTACTTC.

The gene calls are TRBV7-9 and TRBJ2-1; maybe TRBD2 (6 bases). This CDR3 comprises 16 residues. Germline assignment: CDR1 SEHNR and CDR2 FQNEAQ (reference sequence). V was pared by 4 bases and J by 8 bases, with 21 bases between. The CDR3 sequence is CASSSRRDSPTDEQFF. The CDR3 coding sequence is TGTGCCAGCAGCTCCCGGCGGGACTCCCCCACGGATGAGCAGTTCTTC.

This chain links TRBV7-3 with TRBJ2-3; 9 bases are shared with TRBD2. This CDR3 is 14 amino acids long. V was clipped by 7 bases and J by 6 bases; unmatched bases: 8. Germline V lookup: CDR1 SGHTA, CDR2 FQGTGA. CDR3 region: CASNRAGGPDTQYF. CDR3 nucleotide sequence: TGTGCCAGCAATAGGGCGGGAGGGCCCGATACGCAGTATTTT.

This chain uses TRBV11-2 with TRBJ1-3; D not resolved. V gave up 5 bases and J gave up 6 bases, with 14 bases separating them. Per germline, CDR1 SGHAT and CDR2 FQNNGV. The CDR3 is 14 amino acids. The CDR3 DNA follows: TGTGCCAGCAGCGACCGGTGGCGAGAAAACACCATATATTTT. Protein product: CASSDRWRENTIYF.

This clonotype showed up just a few times. The J gene is TRBJ2-2, the V gene TRBV27; TRBD1 is a possible D gene (5 bases). Between the trimmed V and J ends, which lost 2 bases and 7 bases, there was a span of 5 bases. Germline values: CDR1 MNHEY, CDR2 SMNVEV (reference sequence). The CDR3 extends over 12 amino acids. Written as DNA, the CDR3 is TGTGCCAGCAGTTTAAGGGGCGGGGAGCTGTTTTTT. This translates into CASSLRGGELFF.

About this clonotype: Germline and junction disagree at one end, which may indicate a read error. V gene TRBV6-1 combines with J gene TRBJ2-1, with 14 bases fitting TRBD2. There are 18 residues in the CDR3. Germline CDR1 reads MNHNS; CDR2 reads SASEGT. The CDR3 here is CAGSEWGTSGSSYNEQFF. CDR3 bases: TGTGCCGGCAGTGAATGGGGGACTAGCGGGAGCTCCTACAATGAGCAGTTCTTC.

This clonotype was seen only a few times. The chain links TRBV4-1 to TRBJ2-5; 9 positions match TRBD1. The CDR3 is made up of 16 amino acids. Trimming cost V 4 bases and J 4 bases; bases outside gene matches: 10. Germline V lookup: CDR1 MGHRA, CDR2 YSYEKL. The CDR3 loop reads CASSLSLGQGGETQYF. The CDR3, as DNA: TGCGCCAGCAGCCTAAGCTTGGGACAGGGTGGAGAGACCCAGTACTTC.

The J gene is TRBJ1-5, the V gene TRBV4-1; D remains unclear. Germline V gene sequence: CDR1 MGHRA, CDR2 YSYEKL. This CDR3 comprises 14 residues. Trimming cost V 2 bases and J 6 bases, with 11 bases left between them. CDR3 DNA sequence: TGCGCCAGCAGCCAATTAACAAGGGTTCAGCCCCAGCATTTT. It encodes CASSQLTRVQPQHF.

This chain connects TRBV6-2 or TRBV6-3 to TRBJ2-1, with a weak D call TRBD2 (6 bases). The J call is in doubt because the DNA end fits TRBJ2-7 better. There are 15 residues in the CDR3. Germline CDR1 is MNHEY and CDR2 is SVGEGT. The CDR3 sequence is CASSYPLAPNNEQYF. As DNA, the CDR3 is TGTGCCAGCAGTTACCCCCTAGCGCCTAACAATGAGCAGTACTTC.

The gene calls are TRBV7-9 and TRBJ2-7; 7 bases line up with TRBD2. CDR1 SEHNR and CDR2 FQNEAQ come from the germline V gene (reference sequence). The CDR3 loop spans 13 amino acids. V dropped 5 bases and J dropped 5; count of bases not matched to a gene: 6. The CDR3 DNA reads as TGTGCCAGCAGCGAAAGTGGGGGGGACGAGCAGTACTTC. This gives the protein CASSESGGDEQYF.

This chain joins TRBV6-5 and TRBJ2-1; 8 bases are a match to TRBD2. CDR1 and CDR2 (germline): MNHEY, SVGAGI. Trimming removed 0 bases from V and 10 bases from J; junction bases left unmatched: 5. The CDR3 covers 14 residues. CDR3 in DNA: TGTGCCAGCAGTTACTCCGGGACGGGGGGGGAGCAGTTCTTC. Amino acids: CASSYSGTGGEQFF.

This clonotype was seen more than once but under ten times. V is TRBV28 and J is TRBJ2-6; a possible D gene is TRBD1 (6 bases). Per the germline V gene, CDR1 is MDHEN and CDR2 is SYDVKM. The germline V and J ends were trimmed by 4 bases and 4 bases, with 11 bases remaining between them. The CDR3 contains 15 residues. CDR3 DNA: TGTGCCAGCAGTTCATCAGGGGTGGGGGCCAACGTCCTGACTTTC. The encoded protein is CASSSSGVGANVLTF.

This clonotype was observed a handful of times. The CDR3: CSARSHLAGGTNEQYF. CDR3 nucleotides: TGCAGTGCTAGATCCCACCTAGCGGGAGGGACCAATGAGCAGTACTTC. V usage is TRBV20-1 and J usage is TRBJ2-1; TRBD2 aligns across 12 bases. The DNA end is more similar to TRBJ2-7, so the J call may be wrong. Germline values: CDR1 DFQATT, CDR2 SNEGSKA (reference sequence). The CDR3 has 16 amino acids.

The V call is TRBV6-6, the J call TRBJ2-7; 8 bases fit TRBD2. V shed 2 bases, J shed 2 bases, and the junction held 8 bases outside the gene matches. The CDR3 is 16 residues long. Germline CDR1 and CDR2: MNHNY and SVGAGI (reference sequence). The CDR3 spells CASSYEAGVSPYEQYF. As DNA, the CDR3 is TGTGCCAGCAGTTACGAAGCGGGAGTGTCCCCCTACGAGCAGTACTTC.

This chain joins TRBV7-2 and TRBJ2-7; D unresolved. The length of the CDR3 is 15 residues. Trimming removed 2 bases at V and 0 bases at J, with 11 bases between. Germline loops: CDR1 SGHTA, CDR2 FQGNSA. CDR3 protein: CASSLTLLTSYEQYF. In DNA form, the CDR3 reads TGTGCCAGCAGCTTAACCCTTCTCACCTCCTACGAGCAGTACTTC.

In this sample, this clonotype turned up a few times. CDR3 sequence reads: CASSLKGNNEQFF. Here the CDR3 DNA reads TGTGCCAGCAGTTTGAAAGGGAACAATGAGCAGTTCTTC. The chain combines TRBV28 with TRBJ2-1; D call uncertain. Deletions cut 3 bases from V and 5 bases from J, with 8 bases between. This CDR3 has 13 amino acids. Germline CDR1 MDHEN, CDR2 SYDVKM.

This clonotype came up a few times. The chain is built from TRBV20-1 and TRBJ2-4; D is ambiguous. The V gene's germline CDR1 is DFQATT and CDR2 SNEGSKA (reference sequence). CDR3 size: 13 residues. V was trimmed by 6 bases and J by 0 bases, leaving 9 bases between them. The CDR3 nucleotides are TGCAGTGCCTGGTCTTTAGCCAAAAACATTCAGTACTTC. Its translation: CSAWSLAKNIQYF.

This chain connects TRBV2 to TRBJ2-7, with unresolved D. The CDR3 contains 13 residues. In germline, CDR1 is SNHLY, CDR2 FYNNEI. V gave up 3 bases and J gave up 3 bases, with 9 bases separating them. This CDR3 is CASSESLLYEQYF. The CDR3 coding sequence is TGTGCCAGCAGTGAGTCCCTTCTCTACGAGCAGTACTTC.

The chain recombines TRBV5-6 with TRBJ2-4; the match to TRBD2 covers 15 bases. The better agreement between TRBJ2-7 and the DNA end casts doubt on the J call. The CDR3 has 16 residues. CDR1 SGHDT and CDR2 YYEEEE come from the germline V gene. The CDR3 nucleotides read TGTGCCAGCAGCGTAAGGACTAGCGGGAGGGCCGTCGAGCAGTACTTC. Protein sequence: CASSVRTSGRAVEQYF.

This clonotype was counted only a few times. The V gene is TRBV2, the J gene TRBJ2-7; D gene uncertain. This CDR3 has 15 amino acids. Trimming left V 3 bases short and J 0 bases short, with 12 bases between. Germline loops: CDR1 SNHLY, CDR2 FYNNEI. The CDR3 loop reads CASSDPVQTSYEQYF. The CDR3 bases are TGTGCCAGCAGTGACCCGGTACAAACCTCCTACGAGCAGTACTTC. The full variable domain, with the rest looked up from reference TRBV2 and TRBJ2-7, is EPEVTQTPSHQVTQMGQEVILRCVPISNHLYFYWYRQILGQKVEFLVSFYNNEISEKSEIFDDQFSVERPDGSNFTLKIRSTKLEDSAMYFCASSDPVQTSYEQYFGPGTRLTVT.

This rearrangement joins TRBV5-6 to TRBJ2-6; D gene ambiguous. The V gene lost 4 bases and the J gene lost 4 bases, with 12 bases spanning the gap. Germline V gives CDR1 SGHDT, CDR2 YYEEEE. The CDR3 is 15 residues long. The CDR3 coding sequence is TGTGCCAGCAGCGACGATAGAAGGGGGGCCAACGTCCTGACTTTC. Protein product: CASSDDRRGANVLTF.

This clonotype was counted between two and nine times. For the CDR3, the DNA is TGTGCCAGCAGTCGAGACCAGCGGGCCAGCACAGATACGCAGTATTTT. It translates to CASSRDQRASTDTQYF. The chain uses TRBV11-2 and TRBJ2-3, with D maybe TRBD2 (6 bases). CDR3 length: 16 amino acids. Germline CDR1 reads SGHAT; CDR2 reads FQNNGV. Deletions cut 6 bases from V and 0 bases from J, with 16 bases between.

This chain connects TRBV6-1 to TRBJ1-2; 7 nucleotides align to TRBD1. The CDR3 sequence is 14 residues long. Germline trimming cut 6 bases from V and 4 bases from J; bases unmatched to any gene: 8. Germline V gene sequence: CDR1 MNHNS, CDR2 SASEGT. DNA of the CDR3: TGTGCCAGCAGGGAAACCGGGACAGTCTATGGCTACACCTTC. This sequence encodes CASRETGTVYGYTF.

Concerning this clonotype: A much larger clone is a single base away; this may be a read error. This chain connects TRBV7-2 to TRBJ2-5, with D tentatively TRBD1 (6 bases). This CDR3 spans 14 amino acids. Germline values: CDR1 SGHTA, CDR2 FQGNSA. This chain's CDR3 is CASSRQGGTETRYF. The CDR3, as DNA: TGTGCCAGCAGCCGACAAGGGGGAACAGAGACCCGGTACTTC.

This clonotype was seen a handful of times. The J gene is TRBJ1-5, the V gene TRBV12-3 or TRBV12-4; D not certain. The CDR3 is 13 amino acids. V lost 6 bases to trimming and J lost 7 bases, with 13 bases between them. The CDR3 loop is CASRYSHTQPQHF. The CDR3 DNA reads TGTGCCAGCAGGTACAGCCACACACAGCCCCAGCATTTT.

V usage is TRBV25-1 and J usage is TRBJ2-7; TRBD1 agrees at 7 bases. Germline V gene data show CDR1 as MGHDK and CDR2 as SYGVNS. This CDR3 has 13 amino acids. The V segment lost 6 bases and the J segment 7 bases; nucleotides outside the gene matches: 9. CDR3: CASRGVGTAEQYF. In DNA, the CDR3 is TGTGCCAGCAGGGGCGTTGGGACAGCAGAGCAGTACTTC.

Comments on this clonotype: A junction boundary mismatches the germline segment, possibly from a read error. The rearrangement uses TRBV27 and TRBJ1-2; D perhaps matches TRBD1 (6 bases). The CDR3 spans 13 residues. Looked up from germline, CDR1 is MNHEY and CDR2 is SMNVEV (reference sequence). The CDR3 sequence: CAGSFRTGMGYTF. The CDR3 DNA reads TGTGCCGGCAGTTTCCGAACAGGGATGGGCTACACCTTC.